These 2 T cell receptor beta chains were sequenced from one sample in a study of blood T cell repertoires in COVID-19 (dated by TCRdb to 2018 to 2021). The method was the immunoSEQ multiplex PCR assay. The table was pulled from immuneACCESS by TCRdb, which kept in-frame rearrangements only. Such tables lose some clones; where checked, under half of the loss comes from unresolved V genes, and the rest has no known cause. For this sample there are more than 100,000 clones; around 90% appear just once. Of the sample, approximately 3.5% falls within the top ten clones. The specimen was peripheral blood. The receptors were sampled from a woman in her sixties with acute or convalescent COVID-19.

The chain employs TRBV5-5 and TRBJ1-2, with D hard to call. The CDR3 is 15 amino acids. The V end lost 5 bases, the J end lost 0 bases, and 14 bases lay between the germline ends. Germline CDR1 reads SGHKS; CDR2 reads YYEKEE (reference sequence). The CDR3, as DNA: TGTGCCAGCAGTCTCAGCGGTCCGACTAACTATGGCTACACCTTC. Protein product: CASSLSGPTNYGYTF.

This chain connects TRBV19 to TRBJ2-5; 11 bases line up with TRBD2. V lost 6 bases, J lost 3 bases, and 6 bases stayed unmatched. Germline lookup yields CDR1 LNHDA and CDR2 SQIVND (reference sequence). CDR3 length: 15 amino acids. The chain's CDR3 is CASSVSGRAEETQYF. CDR3 bases: TGTGCCAGTAGCGTTAGCGGGAGGGCCGAAGAGACCCAGTACTTC.